A selection of T cell receptor beta chains follows, all from one sample in a study of blood T cell repertoires in COVID-19. Libraries were prepared by immunoSEQ multiplex PCR; TCRdb keeps only in-frame clonotypes and omits some of them. Of nearly 110,000 clones listed, about three quarters are singletons. Source material: peripheral blood. These receptors were taken from a man between 65 and 85 years old with acute or convalescent COVID-19. CDR3s leave out the opening cysteine and the closing phenylalanine or tryptophan. The size field is filled for only some rows; it gives once, few, many or a size class.

j_call | clone_size | v_call | cdr3_length | cdr3_aa
TRBJ2-5 | once | TRBV27 | 16 | ASSLNLRQGASQETQY
TRBJ1-1 | NA | TRBV6-2/TRBV6-3 | 13 | ASSHPQGGVTEAF
TRBJ2-2 | NA | TRBV11-3 | 11 | ASSLRQTGELF
TRBJ2-7 | NA | TRBV2 | 12 | ASSVSGGWYEQY
TRBJ1-6 | NA | TRBV27 | 12 | ASSLGGTNSPLH
TRBJ1-1 | NA | TRBV7-3 | 11 | ASSLEQNTEAF
TRBJ1-4 | once | TRBV5-1 | 11 | ASSKGGNEKLF
TRBJ1-2 | few | TRBV18 | 12 | ASSTTGAPGGYT
TRBJ2-1 | NA | TRBV11-2 | 13 | ASSLVAGGLNEQF
TRBJ2-3 | few | TRBV3-1/TRBV3-2 | 15 | ASSQLVLAAGRDTQY
TRBJ1-4 | NA | TRBV19 | 11 | GTQQGAGEKLF
TRBJ2-2 | NA | TRBV3-1/TRBV3-2 | 12 | ASSQVQGKGELF
TRBJ1-2 | NA | TRBV2 | 12 | ASSGRQGRYGYT
TRBJ2-7 | NA | TRBV2 | 10 | ASGQGSWEQY
TRBJ2-1 | NA | TRBV7-3 | 12 | ASSQIDSDNEQF
TRBJ2-2 | NA | TRBV19 | 13 | ASLFGTANTGELF
TRBJ2-5 | NA | TRBV11-3 | 13 | ASSFGGAVQETQY
TRBJ2-3 | NA | TRBV9 | 14 | ASSPGVSGGTDTQY
TRBJ2-2 | NA | TRBV9 | 13 | ASSVGGANTGELF
TRBJ2-7 | NA | TRBV6-6 | 14 | ASSYPKGQTSGEQY
TRBJ2-1 | NA | TRBV7-6 | 18 | ASSPYESLAGGRTYNEQF
TRBJ1-1 | once | TRBV13 | 12 | ASSTSSGVTEAF
TRBJ1-2 | NA | TRBV5-8 | 13 | ASSLAGGGNDGYT
TRBJ1-6 | NA | TRBV9 | 12 | ASSVTESDSPLH
TRBJ2-5 | NA | TRBV18 | 10 | ASSPGGETQY
TRBJ2-5 | medium-sized | TRBV19 | 12 | ASTPGDAQETQY
TRBJ2-3 | NA | TRBV4-2 | 15 | ASSQVTSGGAPDTQY
TRBJ2-5 | NA | TRBV5-1 | 12 | ASSRTGERETQY
TRBJ2-1 | NA | TRBV3-1/TRBV3-2 | 17 | ASSQMSFSGTGRYNEQF
TRBJ2-7 | NA | TRBV6-5 | 10 | ASGPRGYEQY
TRBJ2-7 | NA | TRBV6-1 | 14 | ASSDPRRGLSYEQY
TRBJ2-2 | once | TRBV5-1 | 15 | ASSPGAGGVGTGELF
TRBJ1-1 | NA | TRBV2 | 12 | ASSEDFMNTEAF
TRBJ2-3 | once | TRBV5-1 | 13 | ASSLLGISTDTQY
TRBJ2-5 | NA | TRBV11-3 | 10 | ASSLGQETQY
TRBJ1-6 | NA | TRBV10-1 | 11 | ASRDRDNSPLH
TRBJ2-1 | once | TRBV9 | 17 | ASSQKTATGYSSYNEQF
TRBJ1-3 | NA | TRBV6-1 | 14 | ASSEGGGRLGNTIY
TRBJ1-1 | NA | TRBV5-1 | 13 | ASSPDRVRNTEAF
TRBJ1-1 | NA | TRBV6-5 | 11 | ASSYIPQQEAF
TRBJ1-4 | NA | TRBV9 | 12 | ASSEGQINEKLF
TRBJ2-1 | few | TRBV7-3 | 12 | ASSSGLAPNEQF
TRBJ1-5 | NA | TRBV5-3 | 14 | ARSPRVPSCNQPQH
TRBJ2-3 | few | TRBV24-1 | 14 | ATSKGLAGGKDTQY